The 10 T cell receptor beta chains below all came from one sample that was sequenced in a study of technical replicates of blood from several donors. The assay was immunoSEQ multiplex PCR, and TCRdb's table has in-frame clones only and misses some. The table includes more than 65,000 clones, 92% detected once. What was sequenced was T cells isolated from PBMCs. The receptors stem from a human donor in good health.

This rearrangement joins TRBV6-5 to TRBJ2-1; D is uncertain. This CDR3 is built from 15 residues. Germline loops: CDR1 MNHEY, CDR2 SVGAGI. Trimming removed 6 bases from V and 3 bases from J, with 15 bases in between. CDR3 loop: CASRAGVLNYNEQFF. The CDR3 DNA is TGTGCCAGCAGGGCCGGAGTTTTAAACTACAATGAGCAGTTCTTC.

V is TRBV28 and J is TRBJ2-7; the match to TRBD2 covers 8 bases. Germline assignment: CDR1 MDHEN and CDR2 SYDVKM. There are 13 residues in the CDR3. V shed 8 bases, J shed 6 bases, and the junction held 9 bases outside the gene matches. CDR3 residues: CASGTPGGLEQYF. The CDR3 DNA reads TGTGCCAGCGGAACCCCGGGAGGGCTCGAGCAGTACTTC.

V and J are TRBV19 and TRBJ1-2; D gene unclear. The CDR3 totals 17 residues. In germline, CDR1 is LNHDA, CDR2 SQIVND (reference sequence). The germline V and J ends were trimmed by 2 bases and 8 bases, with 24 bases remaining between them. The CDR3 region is CASSILQSGSLLGGYTF. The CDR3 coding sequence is TGTGCCAGTAGTATATTACAGTCGGGGAGTCTACTAGGGGGCTACACCTTC.

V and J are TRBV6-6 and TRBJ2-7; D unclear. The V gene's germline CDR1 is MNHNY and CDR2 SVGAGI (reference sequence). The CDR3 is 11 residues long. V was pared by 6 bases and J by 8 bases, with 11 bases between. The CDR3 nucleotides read TGTGCCAGCAGCCGACAAGAGCAGCAGTACTTC. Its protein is CASSRQEQQYF.

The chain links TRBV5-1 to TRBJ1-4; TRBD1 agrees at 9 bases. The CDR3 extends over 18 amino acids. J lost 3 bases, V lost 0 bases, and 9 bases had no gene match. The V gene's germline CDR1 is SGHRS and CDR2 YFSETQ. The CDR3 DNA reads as TGCGCCAGCAGCTTGGGGCGACAGGGGGTTGGGGCTAATGAAAAACTGTTTTTT. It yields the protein CASSLGRQGVGANEKLFF.

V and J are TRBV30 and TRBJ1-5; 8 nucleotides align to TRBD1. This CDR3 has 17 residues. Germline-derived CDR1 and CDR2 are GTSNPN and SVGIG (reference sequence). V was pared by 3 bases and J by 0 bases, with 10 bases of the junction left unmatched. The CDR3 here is CAWRASGQGYSNQPQHF. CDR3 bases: TGTGCCTGGAGAGCATCTGGACAGGGATATAGCAATCAGCCCCAGCATTTT. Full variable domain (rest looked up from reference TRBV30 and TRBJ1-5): SQTIHQWPATLVQPVGSPLSLECTVEGTSNPNLYWYRQAAGRGLQLLFYSVGIGQISSEVPQNLSASRPQDRQFILSSKKLLLSDSGFYLCAWRASGQGYSNQPQHFGDGTRLSIL.

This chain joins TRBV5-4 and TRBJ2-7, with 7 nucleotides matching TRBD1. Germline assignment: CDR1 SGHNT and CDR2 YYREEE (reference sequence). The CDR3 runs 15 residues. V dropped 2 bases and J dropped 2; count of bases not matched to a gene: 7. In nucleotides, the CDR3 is TGTGCCAGCAGCTTAGAGACAGGGTCCCCCTACGAGCAGTACTTC. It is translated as CASSLETGSPYEQYF.

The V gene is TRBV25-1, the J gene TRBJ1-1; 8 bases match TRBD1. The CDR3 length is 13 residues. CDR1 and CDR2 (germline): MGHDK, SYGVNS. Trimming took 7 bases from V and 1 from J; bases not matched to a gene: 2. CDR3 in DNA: TGTGCCAGCACGCAGGGGGCGAACACTGAAGCTTTCTTT. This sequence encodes CASTQGANTEAFF.

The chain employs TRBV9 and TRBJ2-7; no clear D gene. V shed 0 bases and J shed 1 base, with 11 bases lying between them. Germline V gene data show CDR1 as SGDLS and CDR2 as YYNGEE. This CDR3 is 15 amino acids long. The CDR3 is CASSVGRYLSYEQYF. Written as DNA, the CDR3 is TGTGCCAGCAGCGTAGGCAGGTACCTTTCCTACGAGCAGTACTTC.

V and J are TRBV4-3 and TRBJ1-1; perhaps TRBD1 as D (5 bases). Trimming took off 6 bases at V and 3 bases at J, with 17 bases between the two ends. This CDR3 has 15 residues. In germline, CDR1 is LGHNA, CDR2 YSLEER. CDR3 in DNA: TGCGCCAGCAGAGAATCTGGGGTAGGGGACACTGAAGCTTTCTTT. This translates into CASRESGVGDTEAFF.